The 20 T cell receptor beta chains given below trace back to one sample, sequenced in a study of CD8+CD57+ T cells in acquired aplastic anemia. Patients selected for sequencing had displayed CD8+CD57+ cell expansion by flow cytometry. For CDR3 and TCR beta VDJ profiling, genomic DNA was the template used. TCRdb reprocessed the reads via MiXCR and lists one record per CDR3 protein. The table lists 200,000 or so distinct CDR3 sequences, approximately 48% of them singletons. Sequenced material: sorted CD4+, CD8+, or CD8+CD57+ T cells (not recorded which) from PBMCs. All receptors derive from a human donor with aplastic anemia.

This clonotype was recorded only once. The rearrangement joins TRBV24-1 to TRBJ2-2, with TRBD2 matching over 11 bases. The length of the CDR3 is 15 residues. From germline, CDR1 is KGHDR and CDR2 SFDVKD. The J segment lost 4 bases and the V segment lost 7 bases, leaving 4 bases of the junction unmatched. CDR3 loop: CATSSSGRSTGELFF. The DNA of the CDR3 is TGTGCCACCAGCTCTAGCGGGAGGTCCACCGGGGAGCTGTTTTTT.

This clonotype was seen a few times. The chain uses TRBV30 and TRBJ2-3; 9 bases match TRBD2. Germline trimming cut 5 bases from V and 9 bases from J; bases unmatched to any gene: 6. The CDR3 covers 12 residues. Germline V CDR1 and CDR2: GTSNPN, SVGIG (reference sequence). In DNA, the CDR3 is TGTGCCTGGGTAGCGGGAGTGTTCACGCAGTATTTT. This gives the protein CAWVAGVFTQYF.

This clonotype was counted once. The CDR3 DNA sequence: TGCAGCGTTGAGGCCGGGACAGTCGGCGGGACCCAGTACTTC. Protein sequence: CSVEAGTVGGTQYF. This chain uses TRBV29-1 with TRBJ2-5; 7 positions agree with TRBD1. Germline V gene lookup returns CDR1 SQVTM and CDR2 ANQGSEA. V trimming: 3 bases; J trimming: 7 bases; junction bases outside the gene matches: 11. The CDR3 consists of 14 residues.

The sample holds many counts of this clonotype. The chain uses TRBV19 and TRBJ1-5; D gene uncertain. Germline lookup yields CDR1 LNHDA and CDR2 SQIVND (reference sequence). V was pared by 10 bases and J by 0 bases, with 19 bases between. This CDR3 region has 16 residues. This chain's CDR3 is CATLPRVGNSNQPQHF. The CDR3 nucleotides read TGTGCCACTCTTCCCCGGGTGGGCAATAGCAATCAGCCCCAGCATTTT.

In its sample, this clonotype was seen a few times. J is TRBJ1-1 and V is TRBV9; D is unresolved. Deletions cut 0 bases from V and 4 bases from J, with 7 bases between. Germline CDR1 SGDLS, CDR2 YYNGEE. The length of the CDR3 is 13 residues. The CDR3 spells CASSVGGSTEAFF. CDR3 nucleotide sequence: TGTGCCAGCAGCGTAGGAGGGAGCACTGAAGCTTTCTTT. The full variable domain, in which reference TRBV9 and TRBJ1-1 provide the parts outside the CDR3, is DSGVTQTPKHLITATGQRVTLRCSPRSGDLSVYWYQQSLDQGLQFLIQYYNGEERAKGNILERFSAQQFPDLHSELNLSSLELGDSALYFCASSVGGSTEAFFGQGTRLTVV.

V and J are TRBV6-1 and TRBJ2-2; the D call may be TRBD1 or TRBD2 (5 bases each). Germline assignment: CDR1 MNHNS and CDR2 SASEGT. There are 13 residues in the CDR3. Trimming removed 3 bases at V and 3 bases at J, with 5 bases between. CDR3 amino acids: CASSEGDTGELFF. The CDR3 DNA reads TGTGCCAGCAGTGAGGGGGACACCGGGGAGCTGTTTTTT.

The chain combines TRBV19 with TRBJ2-1; D gene unclear. The CDR3 has 17 residues. Trimming took 4 bases from V and 5 from J, leaving 21 bases between them. Germline loops: CDR1 LNHDA, CDR2 SQIVND (reference sequence). This CDR3 is CASSTWPLTPTNNEQFF. DNA of the CDR3: TGTGCCAGTAGTACTTGGCCCCTGACTCCTACCAACAATGAGCAGTTCTTC.

The chain has TRBV15 and TRBJ2-2, with D perhaps TRBD1 (6 bases). V was shortened by 7 bases and J by 3 bases, with 12 bases between the two germline ends. The CDR3 is 14 residues long. Germline CDR1 and CDR2: LNHNV and YYDKDF (reference sequence). In nucleotides, the CDR3 is TGTGCCACCACGGTGGCAGGGGACACCGGGGAGCTGTTTTTT. It is translated as CATTVAGDTGELFF.

The chain combines TRBV7-8 with TRBJ2-5, with D uncertain. Germline CDR1 SGHVS, CDR2 FQNEAQ. The CDR3 totals 14 residues. The V end was cut by 2 bases, the J end by 7 bases, with 14 bases between. This CDR3 reads CASSLTESVRTQYF. The CDR3 DNA reads as TGTGCCAGCAGCTTAACGGAGTCAGTGAGGACCCAGTACTTC.

The CDR3 DNA reads as TGTGCCAGCAGCACAGGGGACCAAGAGACCCAGTACTTC. Its translation: CASSTGDQETQYF. The rearrangement uses TRBV7-9 and TRBJ2-5, with 7 bases lining up with TRBD1. The trim removed 5 bases at V and 0 bases at J, leaving 0 bases unmatched. Germline CDR1 and CDR2: SEHNR and FQNEAQ (reference sequence). This CDR3 has 13 amino acids.

The table lists this clonotype with many counts. This chain uses TRBV7-9 with TRBJ1-1, with a possible D match to TRBD1 (5 bases). The ends were cut back, 1 base at V and 4 bases at J, with 13 bases in the middle. The V gene's germline CDR1 is SEHNR and CDR2 FQNEAQ (reference sequence). CDR3 size: 15 residues. The CDR3 spells CASSLGFGGVTEAFF. The CDR3 region has the DNA TGTGCCAGCAGCTTAGGGTTTGGAGGGGTCACTGAAGCTTTCTTT.

This clonotype was observed at least ten times. The V gene is TRBV24-1, the J gene TRBJ1-5, with D tentatively TRBD1 (5 bases). The V end was cut by 6 bases, the J end by 6 bases, with 11 bases between. The CDR3 is 13 amino acids. CDR1 KGHDR and CDR2 SFDVKD come from the germline V gene. CDR3 DNA sequence: TGTGCCACCAGTAGGGCAGGGTTTCAGCCCCAGCATTTT. Residues: CATSRAGFQPQHF.

The V and J genes are TRBV19 and TRBJ1-2; no firm D call. The CDR3 is made up of 11 amino acids. V was trimmed by 3 bases and J by 5 bases, leaving 4 bases between them. Germline V gene sequence: CDR1 LNHDA, CDR2 SQIVND (reference sequence). Here the CDR3 DNA reads TGTGCCAGTAGTATGGCGTATGGCTACACCTTC. Its translation is CASSMAYGYTF. Variable domain in full (rest from reference TRBV19 and TRBJ1-2): DGGITQSPKYLFRKEGQNVTLSCEQNLNHDAMYWYRQDPGQGLRLIYYSQIVNDFQKGDIAEGYSVSREKKESFPLTVTSAQKNPTAFYLCASSMAYGYTFGSGTRLTVV.

This clonotype was observed a handful of times. V is TRBV25-1 and J is TRBJ2-7; 7 bases fit TRBD1. Germline CDR1 reads MGHDK; CDR2 reads SYGVNS. Germline trimming cut 3 bases from V and 3 bases from J; bases unmatched to any gene: 8. The CDR3 loop spans 15 amino acids. CDR3 protein: CASSEFRDRFYEQYF. The DNA for the CDR3 is TGTGCCAGCAGTGAGTTCCGGGACAGATTCTACGAGCAGTACTTC.

The rearrangement uses TRBV29-1 and TRBJ2-2; no firm D call. The CDR3 length is 11 residues. V was shortened by 4 bases and J by 8 bases, with 8 bases between the two germline ends. Germline V gene data show CDR1 as SQVTM and CDR2 as ANQGSEA. The CDR3 bases are TGCAGCGTTGGGCAGCAAGGGGAGCTGTTTTTT. It yields the protein CSVGQQGELFF.

This clonotype was seen only a few times. The genes are TRBV30 and TRBJ1-1, with D uncertain. Germline CDR1 reads GTSNPN; CDR2 reads SVGIG (reference sequence). Trimming stripped 1 base from V and 6 bases from J, with 3 bases between. The CDR3 is 10 residues long. This chain's CDR3 is CAWSGSEAFF. CDR3 bases: TGTGCCTGGAGTGGATCTGAAGCTTTCTTT. The full variable domain, in which reference TRBV30 and TRBJ1-1 provide the parts outside the CDR3, is SQTIHQWPATLVQPVGSPLSLECTVEGTSNPNLYWYRQAAGRGLQLLFYSVGIGQISSEVPQNLSASRPQDRQFILSSKKLLLSDSGFYLCAWSGSEAFFGQGTRLTVV.

The chain joins TRBV9 to TRBJ2-2; no reliable D call. Trimming took off 0 bases at V and 7 bases at J, with 7 bases between the two ends. This CDR3 has 13 amino acids. The germline CDR1 and CDR2 sequences are SGDLS and YYNGEE. CDR3 sequence: CASSVVFNGELFF. The CDR3 nucleotides read TGTGCCAGCAGCGTAGTTTTTAACGGGGAGCTGTTTTTT.

This sequence joins TRBV10-3 and TRBJ1-1; D might be TRBD1 (5 bases). The CDR3 runs 13 residues. V was pared by 8 bases and J by 4 bases, with 14 bases between. Germline values: CDR1 ENHRY, CDR2 SYGVKD. The CDR3 DNA sequence: TGTGCCATCCAAGGGGCAGGGATCACTGAAGCTTTCTTT. Protein: CAIQGAGITEAFF.

This clonotype was counted many times. The chain joins TRBV2 to TRBJ1-1; D is ambiguous. The CDR3 loop spans 13 amino acids. Trimming stripped 3 bases from V and 2 bases from J, with 7 bases between. Germline V gene data show CDR1 as SNHLY and CDR2 as FYNNEI. DNA for the CDR3: TGTGCCAGCAGTGATTGGGTAAACACTGAAGCTTTCTTT. Protein: CASSDWVNTEAFF.

This sequence joins TRBV7-3 and TRBJ2-7; weak D call: TRBD2 (6 bases). V was cut by 3 bases and J by 6 bases, with 15 bases left in between. The CDR3 is 14 residues long. Germline CDR1 and CDR2: SGHTA and FQGTGA. CDR3 in DNA: TGTGCCAGCAGCTTGAATGCGGGGTTGGGCGAGCAGTACTTC. Translation: CASSLNAGLGEQYF.